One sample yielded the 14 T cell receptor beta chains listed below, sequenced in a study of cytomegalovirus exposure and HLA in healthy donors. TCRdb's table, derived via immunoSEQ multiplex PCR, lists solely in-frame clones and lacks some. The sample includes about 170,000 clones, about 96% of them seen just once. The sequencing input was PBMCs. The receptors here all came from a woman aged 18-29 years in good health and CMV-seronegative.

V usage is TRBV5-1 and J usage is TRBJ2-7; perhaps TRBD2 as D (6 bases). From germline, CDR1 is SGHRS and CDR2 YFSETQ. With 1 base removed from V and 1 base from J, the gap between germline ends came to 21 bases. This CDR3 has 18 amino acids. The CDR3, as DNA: TGCGCCAGCAGCTTGTCCCCTGGGGGGACGGGGACTTCCTACGAGCAGTACTTC. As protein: CASSLSPGGTGTSYEQYF.

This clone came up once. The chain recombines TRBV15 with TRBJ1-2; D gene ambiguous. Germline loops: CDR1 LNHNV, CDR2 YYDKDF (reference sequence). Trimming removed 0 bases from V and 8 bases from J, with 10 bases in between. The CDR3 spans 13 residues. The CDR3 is CATSREVWEGYTF. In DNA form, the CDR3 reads TGTGCCACCAGCAGAGAGGTTTGGGAGGGCTACACCTTC.

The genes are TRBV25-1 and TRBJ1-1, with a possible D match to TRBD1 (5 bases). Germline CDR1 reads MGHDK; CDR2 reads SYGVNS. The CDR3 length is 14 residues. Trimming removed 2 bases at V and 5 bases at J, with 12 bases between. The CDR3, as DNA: TGTGCCAGCAGTGAAGGACAAGGGAGGACTGAAGCTTTCTTT. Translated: CASSEGQGRTEAFF.

In nucleotides, the CDR3 is TGTGCCAGCAGTTTTCCCAGTAATGAAAAACTGTTTTTT. Amino acids: CASSFPSNEKLFF. The chain has TRBV6-6 and TRBJ1-4; unclear D gene. V dropped 4 bases and J dropped 4 bases, with 7 bases sitting between them. This CDR3 is built from 13 residues. Per the germline V gene, CDR1 is MNHNY and CDR2 is SVGAGI (reference sequence).

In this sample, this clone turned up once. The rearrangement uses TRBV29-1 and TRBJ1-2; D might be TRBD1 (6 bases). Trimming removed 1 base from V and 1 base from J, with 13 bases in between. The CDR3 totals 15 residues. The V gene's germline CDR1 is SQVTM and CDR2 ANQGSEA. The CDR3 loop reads CSVEAGRGGNYGYTF. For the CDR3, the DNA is TGCAGCGTTGAAGCAGGGAGGGGGGGTAACTATGGCTACACCTTC.

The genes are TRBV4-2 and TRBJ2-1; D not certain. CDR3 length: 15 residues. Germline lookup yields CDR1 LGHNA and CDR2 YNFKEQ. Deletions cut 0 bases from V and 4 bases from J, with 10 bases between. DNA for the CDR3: TGTGCCAGCAGCCAAGAACCTCAGATATACAATGAGCAGTTCTTC. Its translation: CASSQEPQIYNEQFF.

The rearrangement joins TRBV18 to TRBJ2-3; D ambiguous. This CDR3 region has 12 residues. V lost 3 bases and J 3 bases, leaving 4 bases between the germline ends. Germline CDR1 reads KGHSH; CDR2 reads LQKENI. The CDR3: CASSPSTDTQYF. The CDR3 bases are TGTGCCAGCTCACCCTCGACAGATACGCAGTATTTT.

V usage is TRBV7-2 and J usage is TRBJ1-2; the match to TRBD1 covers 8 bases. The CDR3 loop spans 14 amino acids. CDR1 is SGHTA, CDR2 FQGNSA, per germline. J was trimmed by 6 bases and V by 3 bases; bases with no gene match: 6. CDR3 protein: CASSLDRDPHGYTF. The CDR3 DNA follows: TGTGCCAGCAGCTTGGACAGGGACCCCCATGGCTACACCTTC. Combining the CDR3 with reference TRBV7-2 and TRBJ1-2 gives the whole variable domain GAGVSQSPSNKVTEKGKDVELRCDPISGHTALYWYRQSLGQGLEFLIYFQGNSAPDKSGLPSDRFSAERTGGSVSTLTIQRTQQEDSAVYLCASSLDRDPHGYTFGSGTRLTVV.

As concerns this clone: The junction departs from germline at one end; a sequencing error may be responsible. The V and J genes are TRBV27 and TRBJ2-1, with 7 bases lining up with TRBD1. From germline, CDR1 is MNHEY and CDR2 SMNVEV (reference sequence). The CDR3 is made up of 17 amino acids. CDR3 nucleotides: TGTGCCAACAGTTCCACCCCACAGAGCTTCAGGGGGAATGAGCAGTTCTTC. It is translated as CANSSTPQSFRGNEQFF.

Written as DNA, the CDR3 is TGTGCCAGCAGCTTAGTGGCCAGAGAAGCTTTCTTT. Its protein product is CASSLVAREAFF. V usage is TRBV7-9 and J usage is TRBJ1-1, with D unclear. CDR1 is SEHNR and CDR2 is FQNEAQ in the germline V gene (reference sequence). The ends were cut back, 1 base at V and 8 bases at J, with 8 bases in the middle. This CDR3 region has 12 residues.

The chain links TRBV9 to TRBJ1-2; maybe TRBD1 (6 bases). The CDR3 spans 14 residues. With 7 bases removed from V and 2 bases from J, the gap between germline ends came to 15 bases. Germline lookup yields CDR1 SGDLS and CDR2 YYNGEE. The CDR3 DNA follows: TGTGCCAGCTCTCGACAGGCGACAAACTATGGCTACACCTTC. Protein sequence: CASSRQATNYGYTF.

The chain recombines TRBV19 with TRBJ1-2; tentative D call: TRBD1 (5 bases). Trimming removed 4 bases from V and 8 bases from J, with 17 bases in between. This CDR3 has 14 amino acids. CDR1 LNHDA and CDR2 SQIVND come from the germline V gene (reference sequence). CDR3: CASSTTGDVGGYTF. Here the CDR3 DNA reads TGTGCCAGTAGTACTACGGGGGATGTGGGAGGCTACACCTTC.

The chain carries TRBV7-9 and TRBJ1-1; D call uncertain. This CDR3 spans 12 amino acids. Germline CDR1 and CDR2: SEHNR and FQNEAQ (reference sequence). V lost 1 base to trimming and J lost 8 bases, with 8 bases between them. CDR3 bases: TGTGCCAGCAGCTTAGTATCTTCGGAAGCTTTCTTT. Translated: CASSLVSSEAFF.

In DNA form, the CDR3 reads TGTGCCAGCAGTGAACGGTACCAGCAGTACTTC. Translating it yields CASSERYQQYF. This rearrangement joins TRBV2 to TRBJ2-7, with D unresolved. This CDR3 is built from 11 residues. Germline V gene lookup returns CDR1 SNHLY and CDR2 FYNNEI. The V gene lost 2 bases and the J gene lost 8 bases, with 7 bases spanning the gap.